Shown below are 31 T cell receptor beta chains from a single sample sequenced in a study of blood T cell repertoires in COVID-19. The assay was immunoSEQ multiplex PCR, and TCRdb's table has in-frame clones only and misses some. The sample lists roughly 300,000 clones, more than 85% occurring once. The sample taken for sequencing was peripheral blood. The source of these receptors is a woman aged 25 to 45 with COVID-19, enrolled during active disease.

This chain links TRBV2 with TRBJ2-1; possibly TRBD2 for D (6 bases). The CDR3 contains 16 residues. Germline assignment: CDR1 SNHLY and CDR2 FYNNEI. Trimming pared 5 bases from V and 4 bases from J, leaving 18 bases between. The CDR3 here is CASSPFRRERYNEQFF. CDR3 in DNA: TGTGCCAGCAGTCCCTTTAGGAGGGAGAGGTACAATGAGCAGTTCTTC.

This rearrangement joins TRBV9 to TRBJ2-1; 10 bases are a match to TRBD2. The CDR3 consists of 13 residues. J gave up 10 bases and V 1 base, and 2 bases lay outside the gene matches. Germline loops: CDR1 SGDLS, CDR2 YYNGEE. CDR3 bases: TGTGCCAGCAGCGTACTAGCGGGAGTAGAGCAGTTCTTC. As protein: CASSVLAGVEQFF.

This clone appeared a single time. The chain links TRBV11-3 to TRBJ2-3; the match to TRBD2 covers 9 bases. Germline V gene data show CDR1 as SGHNT and CDR2 as YENEEA. The CDR3 consists of 15 residues. V lost 4 bases and J lost 1; bases outside the gene matches: 3. The CDR3 DNA follows: TGTGCCAGCAGCTCCCGGACTAGCGGCACAGATACGCAGTATTTT. This encodes CASSSRTSGTDTQYF.

The chain uses TRBV30 and TRBJ1-2; 8 bases match TRBD1. The CDR3 consists of 17 residues. The germline gives CDR1 GTSNPN, CDR2 SVGIG (reference sequence). V lost 5 bases, J lost 4 bases, and 18 bases stayed unmatched. The CDR3 spells CAWSFNQGAGFGYGYTF. DNA for the CDR3: TGTGCCTGGTCCTTCAATCAGGGGGCTGGTTTCGGCTATGGCTACACCTTC.

The chain links TRBV27 to TRBJ2-5; 7 positions agree with TRBD1. The CDR3 contains 15 residues. Germline CDR1 is MNHEY and CDR2 is SMNVEV (reference sequence). The ends lost 5 bases at V and 4 bases at J; junction bases unmatched: 10. The CDR3 reads CASSRQGILRETQYF. CDR3 DNA sequence: TGTGCCAGCAGTAGACAGGGAATTTTGCGAGAGACCCAGTACTTC.

The genes are TRBV2 and TRBJ2-2; 14 bases agree with TRBD2. CDR1 and CDR2 (germline): SNHLY, FYNNEI. Unmatched junction bases numbered 3, after V lost 7 bases and J lost 5 bases. This CDR3 comprises 15 residues. Written as DNA, the CDR3 is TGTGCCAGCACCGGGACTAGCGGGAGTACCGGGGAGCTGTTTTTT. Amino acid sequence: CASTGTSGSTGELFF.

Here the CDR3 DNA reads TGTGCCAGCAGCTTAATTACCGGGACAGGGGAGATCAACTATGGCTACACCTTC. This encodes CASSLITGTGEINYGYTF. V and J are TRBV7-9 and TRBJ1-2; 10 bases match TRBD1. The trim removed 2 bases at V and 2 bases at J, leaving 11 bases unmatched. The CDR3 contains 18 residues. From germline, CDR1 is SEHNR and CDR2 FQNEAQ (reference sequence).

The V and J genes are TRBV5-4 and TRBJ2-3; a weak D match, TRBD2 (6 bases). Germline assignment: CDR1 SGHNT and CDR2 YYREEE (reference sequence). V lost 0 bases to trimming and J lost 0 bases, with 8 bases between them. The CDR3 length is 15 residues. The CDR3 sequence: CASSLGLGSTDTQYF. The CDR3, as DNA: TGTGCCAGCAGCTTGGGACTAGGGAGCACAGATACGCAGTATTTT.

The chain carries TRBV3-1 (or the pseudogene TRBV3-2) and TRBJ1-6, with no clear D. The CDR3 has 16 amino acids. V was clipped by 2 bases and J by 6 bases, with 14 bases between them. Looked up from germline, CDR1 is LGHDT and CDR2 is YNNKEL (reference sequence). In DNA, the CDR3 is TGTGCCAGCAGCCAACACCCCGCGGCCACTAATTCACCCCTCCACTTT. Translated, it gives CASSQHPAATNSPLHF.

Only a few counts were recorded for this clone. The V call is TRBV10-1, the J call TRBJ2-2; D is unclear. V was pared by 0 bases and J by 2 bases, with 10 bases between. CDR3 size: 16 residues. Germline CDR1 WNHNN, CDR2 SYGVQD (reference sequence). The CDR3 reads CASSESIIGNTGELFF. CDR3 coding DNA: TGCGCCAGCAGTGAGTCAATTATCGGTAACACCGGGGAGCTGTTTTTT.

Turning to this clone: Other DNA sequences in the sample encode the same CDR3. DNA of the CDR3: TGTGCCAGTAGTCCTGACAGGAATCAGCCCCAGCATTTT. Its protein product is CASSPDRNQPQHF. The chain has TRBV19 and TRBJ1-5; maybe TRBD1 (6 bases). The ends were cut back, 5 bases at V and 4 bases at J, with 9 bases in the middle. Germline values: CDR1 LNHDA, CDR2 SQIVND (reference sequence). The length of the CDR3 is 13 residues.

The chain carries TRBV5-1 and TRBJ1-5, with D hard to call. Germline V lookup: CDR1 SGHRS, CDR2 YFSETQ. The CDR3 length is 14 residues. Trimming stripped 3 bases from V and 3 bases from J, with 10 bases between. The CDR3 bases are TGCGCCAGCAGCTCGGGAGAGGCCAATCAGCCCCAGCATTTT. Encoded protein: CASSSGEANQPQHF.

The gene calls are TRBV12-1 and TRBJ2-5; TRBD2 is the table's D call and was not checked against the DNA. TRBV12-1 is recorded as a pseudogene. The length of the CDR3 is 13 residues. The CDR3 DNA reads TGTGCCAGCAGCTTATGTGTAGAGGAGACCCAGTACTTC. Encoded protein: CASSLCVEETQYF.

The chain employs TRBV5-4 and TRBJ1-6; 7 nucleotides align to TRBD1. The germline gives CDR1 SGHNT, CDR2 YYREEE (reference sequence). There are 14 residues in the CDR3. V was clipped by 0 bases and J by 10 bases; unmatched bases: 4. CDR3 in amino acids: CASSLGAGGSPLHF. CDR3 bases: TGTGCCAGCAGCTTGGGCGCAGGGGGGTCACCCCTCCACTTT. The full variable domain, completed using reference TRBV5-4 and TRBJ1-6, is ETGVTQSPTHLIKTRGQQVTLRCSSQSGHNTVSWYQQALGQGPQFIFQYYREEENGRGNFPPRFSGLQFPNYSSELNVNALELDDSALYLCASSLGAGGSPLHFGNGTRLTVT.

The chain employs TRBV30 and TRBJ2-2; possibly TRBD1 for D (6 bases). The CDR3 extends over 15 amino acids. The germline V and J ends were trimmed by 2 bases and 0 bases, with 10 bases remaining between them. From germline, CDR1 is GTSNPN and CDR2 SVGIG (reference sequence). DNA for the CDR3: TGTGCCTGGAGTACGGACAGCTCGAACACCGGGGAGCTGTTTTTT. Translation gives CAWSTDSSNTGELFF.

The chain is built from TRBV19 and TRBJ2-1, with 11 bases identical to TRBD2. The CDR3 is 14 residues long. The V gene end was trimmed by 4 bases and the J gene end by 8 bases; junction bases not matched to a gene: 4. Germline-derived CDR1 and CDR2 are LNHDA and SQIVND (reference sequence). The CDR3, as DNA: TGTGCCAGTAGTAGTAGCGGGAGGGGAGATGAGCAGTTCTTC. This encodes CASSSSGRGDEQFF. Based on the CDR3 plus reference TRBV19 and TRBJ2-1, the full variable domain is DGGITQSPKYLFRKEGQNVTLSCEQNLNHDAMYWYRQDPGQGLRLIYYSQIVNDFQKGDIAEGYSVSREKKESFPLTVTSAQKNPTAFYLCASSSSGRGDEQFFGPGTRLTVL.

This clone has just one count. The chain combines TRBV5-1 with TRBJ1-4; the D is unclear. Germline V lookup: CDR1 SGHRS, CDR2 YFSETQ. The CDR3 extends over 14 amino acids. V was clipped by 2 bases and J by 4 bases, with 9 bases between them. The CDR3 sequence is CASSFIPGNEKLFF. The CDR3 DNA reads as TGCGCCAGCAGCTTTATTCCCGGTAATGAAAAACTGTTTTTT.

V and J are TRBV7-6 and TRBJ2-1; no clear D gene. V was clipped by 3 bases and J by 0 bases, with 12 bases between them. This CDR3 contains 16 residues. CDR1 and CDR2 from the germline V gene are SGHVS and FNYEAQ. The CDR3 coding sequence is TGTGCCAGCAGCTTGAGTCAAGATCACTCCTACAATGAGCAGTTCTTC. Its protein is CASSLSQDHSYNEQFF.

The genes are TRBV19 and TRBJ2-4, with 7 bases identical to TRBD1. Germline CDR1 and CDR2: LNHDA and SQIVND (reference sequence). This CDR3 has 16 amino acids. The V segment lost 5 bases and the J segment 2 bases; nucleotides outside the gene matches: 9. The CDR3 region is CASSLQSTGPKNIQYF. DNA for the CDR3: TGTGCCAGTAGTCTCCAATCGACAGGGCCCAAAAACATTCAGTACTTC.

The V call is TRBV19, the J call TRBJ1-1; D not resolved. Germline CDR1 is LNHDA and CDR2 is SQIVND (reference sequence). The CDR3 runs to 12 residues. The V end was cut by 10 bases, the J end by 1 base, with 10 bases between. The CDR3 protein is CATGYPNTEAFF. The CDR3 nucleotides read TGTGCCACCGGGTACCCGAACACTGAAGCTTTCTTT.

The chain links TRBV20-1 to TRBJ2-5, with 7 positions matching TRBD1. V dropped 3 bases and J dropped 1; count of bases not matched to a gene: 5. Germline V gene sequence: CDR1 DFQATT, CDR2 SNEGSKA (reference sequence). The CDR3 extends over 14 amino acids. The CDR3 DNA reads as TGCAGTGCTAGTTTGGACAGGCCCCAAGAGACCCAGTACTTC. Protein sequence: CSASLDRPQETQYF.

This clone was seen once. V and J are TRBV19 and TRBJ1-3, with 10 positions matching TRBD1. The germline V gene has CDR1 LNHDA and CDR2 SQIVND (reference sequence). The CDR3 loop spans 16 amino acids. V trimming: 4 bases; J trimming: 4 bases; junction bases outside the gene matches: 7. CDR3 sequence: CASSTRDRGAGNTIYF. DNA for the CDR3: TGTGCCAGTAGTACGCGGGACAGGGGAGCCGGAAACACCATATATTTT.

CDR3 loop: CASSLIATRGYTF. For the CDR3, the DNA is TGTGCCAGCAGTTTAATTGCCACCCGGGGCTACACCTTC. The J gene is TRBJ1-2, the V gene TRBV28; D gene ambiguous. The CDR3 covers 13 residues. V was shortened by 2 bases and J by 8 bases, with 12 bases between the two germline ends. The germline gives CDR1 MDHEN, CDR2 SYDVKM.

The chain carries TRBV10-3 and TRBJ2-3, with 7 bases that match TRBD1. This CDR3 contains 14 residues. J was trimmed by 3 bases and V by 4 bases; bases with no gene match: 4. In germline, CDR1 is ENHRY, CDR2 SYGVKD. The CDR3 loop reads CAISGGGRTDTQYF. The CDR3, as DNA: TGTGCCATCAGTGGAGGGGGCCGTACAGATACGCAGTATTTT.

The rearrangement uses TRBV24-1 and TRBJ2-3; 9 bases agree with TRBD2. Germline lookup yields CDR1 KGHDR and CDR2 SFDVKD. V was clipped by 0 bases and J by 6 bases; unmatched bases: 3. The CDR3 is made up of 15 amino acids. Here the CDR3 DNA reads TGTGCCACCAGTGATTTGCCTAGCGGGACGGATACGCAGTATTTT. Its translation: CATSDLPSGTDTQYF.

The chain carries TRBV18 and TRBJ2-1, with 9 bases matching TRBD2. Germline V gene sequence: CDR1 KGHSH, CDR2 LQKENI. V gave up 3 bases and J gave up 6 bases; unmatched junction bases: 9. The CDR3 sequence is 16 residues long. The CDR3 here is CASSPGGRAISNEQFF. Written as DNA, the CDR3 is TGTGCCAGCTCACCGGGCGGGAGGGCCATCAGCAATGAGCAGTTCTTC.

The chain combines TRBV30 with TRBJ1-1, with a weak D call TRBD1 (6 bases). With 7 bases removed from V and 7 bases from J, the gap between germline ends came to 10 bases. Germline CDR1 reads GTSNPN; CDR2 reads SVGIG (reference sequence). The CDR3 has 10 residues. Written as DNA, the CDR3 is TGTGCCTTCCACAGGGTTGAAGCTTTCTTT. It is translated as CAFHRVEAFF.

The gene calls are TRBV30 and TRBJ1-2; 8 nucleotides agree with TRBD1. Germline CDR1 is GTSNPN and CDR2 is SVGIG (reference sequence). The CDR3 is 12 amino acids. V shed 4 bases, J shed 6 bases, and the junction held 4 bases outside the gene matches. The CDR3 loop reads CAWTQGAHGYTF. Here the CDR3 DNA reads TGTGCCTGGACTCAGGGGGCCCATGGCTACACCTTC. Complete variable domain (other parts from reference TRBV30 and TRBJ1-2): SQTIHQWPATLVQPVGSPLSLECTVEGTSNPNLYWYRQAAGRGLQLLFYSVGIGQISSEVPQNLSASRPQDRQFILSSKKLLLSDSGFYLCAWTQGAHGYTFGSGTRLTVV.

This chain connects TRBV24-1 to TRBJ2-5; 9 nucleotides agree with TRBD1. The junction had 14 bases not matched to a gene; V was cut back by 9 bases and J by 7 bases. Germline CDR1 reads KGHDR; CDR2 reads SFDVKD. This CDR3 spans 15 amino acids. The CDR3 spells CATGDPGQGIGTQYF. The CDR3, as DNA: TGTGCCACCGGCGACCCGGGACAGGGTATTGGGACCCAGTACTTC.

This chain links TRBV7-6 with TRBJ2-1, with no clear D. V was clipped by 0 bases and J by 3 bases, with 6 bases between them. There are 14 residues in the CDR3. The germline CDR1 and CDR2 sequences are SGHVS and FNYEAQ. In nucleotides, the CDR3 is TGTGCCAGCAGCTTAGCGCCAGGCTACAATGAGCAGTTCTTC. Translation: CASSLAPGYNEQFF. Filled out from reference TRBV7-6 and TRBJ2-1, the complete variable domain reads GAGVSQSPRYKVTKRGQDVALRCDPISGHVSLYWYRQALGQGPEFLTYFNYEAQQDKSGLPNDRFSAERPEGSISTLTIQRTEQRDSAMYRCASSLAPGYNEQFFGPGTRLTVL.

The chain couples TRBV29-1 to TRBJ2-1; no reliable D call. CDR1 is SQVTM, CDR2 ANQGSEA, per germline. This CDR3 is 13 amino acids long. Trimming stripped 5 bases from V and 0 bases from J, with 8 bases between. The CDR3 protein is CSVRSNSYNEQFF. As DNA, the CDR3 is TGCAGCGTTCGGAGCAACTCCTACAATGAGCAGTTCTTC.